This TCR beta chain was sequenced during a study of blood T cell repertoires in COVID-19. Original data processing: Nucleated cell number was recorded as an estimate derived from reference gene primer amplification. Using immunoSEQ multiplex PCR, the repertoire was profiled, and TCRdb retains in-frame clones only, with some absent. V and J calls and clone size are given by that table; D and trimming were obtained from the DNA. The sample includes roughly 500,000 clones, 88% of them seen just once. This CDR3 has 14 amino acids. Germline V lookup: CDR1 LGHNA, CDR2 YSLEER. Trimming removed 0 bases from V and 10 bases from J, with 10 bases in between. Enrolled through a virtual design, the participants were between roughly 18 and 95 years of age and came from 24 US areas. Among Cohort 3 donors, those recovered had two negative PCRs, clearance, or symptom resolution.

The chain is built from TRBV4-3 and TRBJ1-6; D remains ambiguous. The sample taken for sequencing was PBMCs or T cells enriched from blood (not recorded which). The clonotype was recovered from a woman aged 40 to 50 who had recovered from COVID-19. The CDR3 spells CASSQEMGRSPLHF. CDR3 in DNA: TGCGCCAGCAGCCAAGAAATGGGGAGATCACCCCTCCACTTT.